This entry lists 8 T cell receptor beta chains sequenced from one sample in a study of T-cell reconstitution after alpha-beta-depleted transplantation in children. As it was prepared, the TCRbeta library received unique molecular identifiers. TCRdb passed the PCR reads through MiXCR, listing each CDR3 protein once. The repertoire holds about 540,000 distinct CDR3 sequences, with roughly 18% as singletons. Source: PBMCs from the stem cell graft donor, taken from the stem cell graft. These receptors were collected from a human donor who donated a stem cell graft to a child with acute lymphoblastic leukemia.

This clonotype has just a few counts. The chain couples TRBV6-5 to TRBJ1-1; D unclear. The CDR3 has 14 residues. Trimming stripped 3 bases from V and 1 base from J, with 9 bases between. CDR1 and CDR2 from the germline V gene are MNHEY and SVGAGI. CDR3 in DNA: TGTGCCAGCAGTTATGGGCAGAGGAACACTGAAGCTTTCTTT. This encodes CASSYGQRNTEAFF.

V and J are TRBV9 and TRBJ2-7; D is perhaps TRBD1 (6 bases). The germline V and J ends were trimmed by 3 bases and 4 bases, with 14 bases remaining between them. The CDR3 is 14 residues long. Germline loops: CDR1 SGDLS, CDR2 YYNGEE. In DNA form, the CDR3 reads TGTGCCAGCAGCGAGGAGGACAGAACTTACGAGCAGTACTTC. Translating gives CASSEEDRTYEQYF.

V and J are TRBV30 and TRBJ2-7; D is uncertain. This CDR3 is 11 amino acids long. The germline gives CDR1 GTSNPN, CDR2 SVGIG (reference sequence). Trimming pared 3 bases from V and 3 bases from J, leaving 6 bases between. This CDR3 is CAWRTGYEQYF. The DNA for the CDR3 is TGTGCCTGGAGGACTGGCTACGAGCAGTACTTC.

In its sample, this clonotype was seen a few times. The CDR3 protein is CASSLGPFAYNEQFF. CDR3 DNA sequence: TGCGCCAGCAGCTTGGGCCCGTTCGCCTACAATGAGCAGTTCTTC. V is TRBV5-1 and J is TRBJ2-1; no clear D. The germline V gene has CDR1 SGHRS and CDR2 YFSETQ. CDR3 length equals 15 residues. V lost 0 bases to trimming and J lost 2 bases, with 9 bases between them.

V is TRBV10-1 and J is TRBJ2-1; TRBD2 aligns across 14 bases. Trimming removed 5 bases from V and 9 bases from J; junction bases left unmatched: 9. This CDR3 comprises 16 residues. The germline V gene encodes CDR1 WNHNN and CDR2 SYGVQD (reference sequence). CDR3 residues: CASSTGLAGEGGEQFF. The CDR3 nucleotides read TGCGCCAGCAGTACGGGACTAGCGGGAGAAGGCGGTGAGCAGTTCTTC.

This clonotype was seen a handful of times. CDR3 sequence: CSGKLAGDYEQYF. The CDR3 DNA follows: TGCAGCGGGAAGCTAGCGGGGGACTACGAGCAGTACTTC. V usage is TRBV29-1 and J usage is TRBJ2-7, with 10 bases fitting TRBD2. Unmatched junction bases numbered 6, after V lost 7 bases and J lost 3 bases. The germline V gene encodes CDR1 SQVTM and CDR2 ANQGSEA. The CDR3 is 13 amino acids.

CDR3 DNA: TGTGCCAGCAGTTACACCGCAGGGGGCGATGAGACCCAGTACTTC. Protein: CASSYTAGGDETQYF. The chain uses TRBV6-5 and TRBJ2-5; 8 nucleotides line up with TRBD1. Unmatched junction bases numbered 7, after V lost 2 bases and J lost 5 bases. CDR1 is MNHEY and CDR2 is SVGAGI in the germline V gene. This CDR3 has 15 amino acids.

In its sample, this clonotype was seen a few times. The chain couples TRBV12-3 or TRBV12-4 to TRBJ2-1, with TRBD2 identical over 11 bases. With 5 bases clipped from V and 7 bases from J, the junction kept 7 bases outside the gene matches. This CDR3 region has 15 residues. CDR3 sequence reads: CASSRTSGRPNEQFF. CDR3 DNA: TGTGCCAGCAGTCGGACTAGCGGGCGTCCGAATGAGCAGTTCTTC.